This TCR beta chain was sequenced in a study of beta chain features in type 1 diabetes. Study-wide findings and caveats: cDNA-based sequencing might over-represent cells highly expressing TCR. Researchers report that Type 1 diabetes patients had moderately but significantly shorter TCRB CDR3s across all four CD4+ subsets.

What was sequenced were expressed TCRB transcripts, since all of the isolated RNA had been reverse transcribed. Profiling relied on immunoSEQ multiplex PCR, and the TCRdb table lists in-frame clones only, not all of them. The sample includes some 350,000 clones, around an eighth seen only once; the top ten take 0.013% to 0.015%. A remark on this clone: Antigen unknown.

The CDR3 sequence is 14 residues long. Germline lookup yields CDR1 MDHEN and CDR2 SYDVKM. V trimming: 9 bases; J trimming: 2 bases; junction bases outside the gene matches: 8. The chain recombines TRBV28 with TRBJ2-3; 7 bases are a match to TRBD1. The TCR comes from a woman between 18 and 29 years old with type 1 diabetes. Material: naive CD4+ T cells from blood. The CDR3 bases are TGTGCCAGTAGACAGGGTGGGACCACAGATACGCAGTATTTT. It is translated as CASRQGGTTDTQYF.